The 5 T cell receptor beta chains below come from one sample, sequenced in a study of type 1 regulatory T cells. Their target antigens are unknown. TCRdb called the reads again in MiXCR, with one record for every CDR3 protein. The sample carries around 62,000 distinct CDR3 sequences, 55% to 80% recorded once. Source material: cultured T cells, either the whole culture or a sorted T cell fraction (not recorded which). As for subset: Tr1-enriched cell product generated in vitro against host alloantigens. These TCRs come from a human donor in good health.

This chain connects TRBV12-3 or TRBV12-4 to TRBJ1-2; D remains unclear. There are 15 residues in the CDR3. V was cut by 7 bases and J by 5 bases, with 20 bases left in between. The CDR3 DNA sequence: TGTGCCAGCACCCTGAGTTTAGGCCAAGGATATGGCTACACCTTC. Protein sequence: CASTLSLGQGYGYTF.

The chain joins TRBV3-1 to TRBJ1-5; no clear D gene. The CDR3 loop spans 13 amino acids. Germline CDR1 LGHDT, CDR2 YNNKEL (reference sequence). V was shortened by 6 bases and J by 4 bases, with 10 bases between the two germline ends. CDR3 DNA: TGTGCCAGCAGTAAAAGCAGAAATCAGCCCCAGCATTTT. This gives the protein CASSKSRNQPQHF.

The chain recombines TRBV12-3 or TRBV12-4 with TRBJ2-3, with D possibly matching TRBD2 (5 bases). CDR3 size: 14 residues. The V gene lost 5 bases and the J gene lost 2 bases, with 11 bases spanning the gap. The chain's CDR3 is CASSGVGVTDTQYF. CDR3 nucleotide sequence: TGTGCCAGCAGTGGGGTCGGGGTCACAGATACGCAGTATTTT.

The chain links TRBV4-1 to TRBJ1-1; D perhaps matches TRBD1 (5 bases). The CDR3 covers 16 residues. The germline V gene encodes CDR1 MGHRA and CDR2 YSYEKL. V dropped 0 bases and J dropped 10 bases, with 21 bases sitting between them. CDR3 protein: CASSQEGPPGLAGAFF. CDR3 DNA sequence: TGCGCCAGCAGCCAAGAAGGCCCCCCAGGGCTCGCGGGAGCTTTCTTT.

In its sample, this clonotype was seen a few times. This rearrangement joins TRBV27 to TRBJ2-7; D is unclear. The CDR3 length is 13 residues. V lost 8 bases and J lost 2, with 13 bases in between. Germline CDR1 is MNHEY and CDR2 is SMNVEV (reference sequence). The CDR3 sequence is CASAHTDPYEQYF. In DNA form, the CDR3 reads TGTGCCAGCGCGCACACAGATCCCTACGAGCAGTACTTC.